This passage covers 19 T cell receptor beta chains from one sample sequenced in a study of identical twins. TCRdb re-called the 5' RACE reads with MiXCR, one entry per CDR3 protein. This table has approximately 890,000 distinct CDR3 sequences, over 9% appearing once. These data also formed part of another study, on yellow fever vaccine responses in identical twins.

Sequencing input: PBMCs. The receptors were sampled from a woman aged 18-29 years in good health.

This clonotype appeared a few times. J is TRBJ2-7 and V is TRBV28, with 7 bases aligning to TRBD1. This CDR3 is built from 14 residues. V gave up 4 bases and J gave up 6 bases; unmatched junction bases: 9. Germline V gives CDR1 MDHEN, CDR2 SYDVKM. The CDR3 reads CASSYRPTGFEQYV. CDR3 DNA: TGTGCCAGCAGTTACCGACCGACAGGGTTCGAGCAGTACGTC.

This clonotype appeared a few times. The CDR3 spells CASTYRGGVGAYNEQFF. The CDR3 DNA reads TGTGCCAGCACCTATAGGGGAGGGGTTGGGGCGTACAATGAGCAGTTCTTC. V is TRBV11-2 and J is TRBJ2-1; 7 nucleotides align to TRBD2. Per germline, CDR1 SGHAT and CDR2 FQNNGV. This CDR3 comprises 17 residues. The trim removed 7 bases at V and 4 bases at J, leaving 16 bases unmatched.

V usage is TRBV20-1 and J usage is TRBJ2-6, with D tentatively TRBD1 (5 bases). The CDR3 spans 15 residues. CDR1 is DFQATT, CDR2 SNEGSKA, per germline (reference sequence). Trimming removed 0 bases at V and 2 bases at J, with 8 bases between. CDR3 amino acids: CSARDPGTGANVLTF. CDR3 DNA: TGCAGTGCTAGAGATCCAGGGACTGGGGCCAACGTCCTGACTTTC.

The rearrangement joins TRBV21-1 to TRBJ2-7; the D call of TRBD2 is as the table states it, not checked on the DNA. TRBV21-1 is noted as a pseudogene. There are 14 residues in the CDR3. The CDR3 sequence: CASSIHGGLPAQYF. CDR3 in DNA: TGTGCCAGCAGCATCCACGGGGGCCTTCCGGCGCAGTACTTC.

As for this clonotype: The germline gene is not matched at one end of the junction; a read error may be the cause. The V and J genes are TRBV12-3 or TRBV12-4 and TRBJ2-2; 9 bases line up with TRBD2. The CDR3 has 18 residues. The CDR3, as DNA: TGTGCCTGCAGTAAGCGACTAGCGGCGTATTCGAACACCGGGGAGCTGTTTTTT. Translation: CACSKRLAAYSNTGELFF.

A few counts support this clonotype. This rearrangement joins TRBV29-1 to TRBJ2-3; 7 positions agree with TRBD2. The junction had 4 bases not matched to a gene; V was cut back by 4 bases and J by 0 bases. Germline CDR1 is SQVTM and CDR2 is ANQGSEA. This CDR3 spans 14 amino acids. The CDR3 coding sequence is TGCAGCGTTGTGGGGGGGGATAGCACAGATACGCAGTATTTT. Translation gives CSVVGGDSTDTQYF.

The chain recombines TRBV28 with TRBJ2-7; D is tentatively TRBD1 or TRBD2 (5 bases each). This CDR3 has 18 amino acids. Trimming removed 6 bases at V and 0 bases at J, with 24 bases between. Looked up from germline, CDR1 is MDHEN and CDR2 is SYDVKM. The CDR3 sequence: CASRRNGAGFLSSYEQYV. The CDR3 nucleotides are TGTGCCAGCAGAAGAAACGGGGCGGGCTTTTTAAGCTCCTACGAGCAGTACGTC.

The V gene is TRBV7-9, the J gene TRBJ1-1; TRBD1 might be the D (6 bases). The germline V gene encodes CDR1 SEHNR and CDR2 FQNEAQ (reference sequence). V was shortened by 1 base and J by 8 bases, with 17 bases between the two germline ends. This CDR3 contains 15 residues. In nucleotides, the CDR3 is TGTGCCAGCAGCTTAGTATGGGCAGGGGAAAGAGAAGCTTTCTTT. Encoded protein: CASSLVWAGEREAFF.

This clonotype was counted at least ten times. V usage is TRBV15 and J usage is TRBJ2-1, with 13 positions matching TRBD2. J gave up 0 bases and V 1 base, and 9 bases lay outside the gene matches. Germline CDR1 is LNHNV and CDR2 is YYDKDF (reference sequence). CDR3 size: 20 residues. The CDR3 loop is CATSRAQTSGGTSSYNEQFF. As DNA, the CDR3 is TGTGCCACCAGCAGAGCCCAGACTAGCGGGGGGACAAGCTCCTACAATGAGCAGTTCTTC.

This clonotype was counted between two and nine times. CDR3 residues: CASSLRDRPPNEQFF. The DNA of the CDR3 is TGTGCCAGCAGCTTGCGGGACAGGCCCCCCAATGAGCAGTTCTTC. The chain uses TRBV5-5 and TRBJ2-1; 8 bases match TRBD1. Looked up from germline, CDR1 is SGHKS and CDR2 is YYEKEE (reference sequence). The CDR3 is 15 residues long. Germline trimming cut 1 base from V and 6 bases from J; bases unmatched to any gene: 6. Variable domain in full (rest from reference TRBV5-5 and TRBJ2-1): DAGVTQSPTHLIKTRGQQVTLRCSPISGHKSVSWYQQVLGQGPQFIFQYYEKEERGRGNFPDRFSARQFPNYSSELNVNALLLGDSALYLCASSLRDRPPNEQFFGPGTRLTVL.

The chain couples TRBV5-1 to TRBJ2-7; D unresolved. Germline V CDR1 and CDR2: SGHRS, YFSETQ. The CDR3 has 14 amino acids. V shed 4 bases and J shed 5 bases, with 16 bases lying between them. The CDR3 DNA sequence: TGCGCCAGCAGCCCTCGGCCCTTGGGCGACGAGCAGTACTTC. Its translation is CASSPRPLGDEQYF.

This clonotype was observed many times. This chain joins TRBV4-1 and TRBJ1-3, with D tentatively TRBD1 (5 bases). The V and J ends lost 1 base and 1 base respectively, with 8 bases between them. The CDR3 totals 15 residues. From germline, CDR1 is MGHRA and CDR2 YSYEKL. The CDR3 bases are TGCGCCAGCAGCCAAGTGGAGGGGTCTGGAAACACCATATATTTT. Its protein is CASSQVEGSGNTIYF.

The V and J genes are TRBV24-1 and TRBJ2-3; D unresolved. The V and J ends lost 5 bases and 6 bases respectively, with 11 bases between them. The length of the CDR3 is 13 residues. The germline CDR1 and CDR2 sequences are KGHDR and SFDVKD. The CDR3 loop reads CATSGPPGDTQYF. The DNA for the CDR3 is TGTGCCACCAGTGGCCCACCCGGGGATACGCAGTATTTT.

This clonotype was counted at least ten times. This chain links TRBV29-1 with TRBJ2-7; tentative D call: TRBD1 (7 bases). This CDR3 has 13 residues. Germline CDR1 is SQVTM and CDR2 is ANQGSEA. Deletions cut 4 bases from V and 0 bases from J, with 10 bases between. This CDR3 is CSVGGDSSYEQYF. The CDR3 bases are TGCAGCGTTGGGGGGGACAGCTCCTACGAGCAGTACTTC.

This clonotype was observed a few times. The chain employs TRBV5-1 and TRBJ2-2; 10 bases fit TRBD1. V lost 4 bases to trimming and J lost 2 bases; unmatched junction nucleotides: 11. CDR1 and CDR2 (germline): SGHRS, YFSETQ. This CDR3 has 18 amino acids. The CDR3 sequence is CASSPLTGGPLNTGELFF. CDR3 nucleotides: TGCGCCAGCAGCCCGTTGACAGGGGGCCCTTTAAACACCGGGGAGCTGTTTTTT.

This clonotype was detected a few times. CDR3 DNA: TGTGCCAGCTCACCGGTCCGGGAGACCCAGTACTTC. Translation: CASSPVRETQYF. The chain joins TRBV18 to TRBJ2-5; no reliable D call. Germline values: CDR1 KGHSH, CDR2 LQKENI. V shed 3 bases and J shed 5 bases, with 7 bases lying between them. The CDR3 contains 12 residues.

There are many counts of this clonotype. The V and J genes are TRBV10-3 and TRBJ1-2; tentative D call: TRBD1 (5 bases). This CDR3 spans 12 amino acids. V was pared by 6 bases and J by 1 base, with 6 bases between. CDR1 and CDR2 (germline): ENHRY, SYGVKD. The CDR3 sequence: CAIRDNNYGYTF. The DNA for the CDR3 is TGTGCCATCAGGGACAATAACTATGGCTACACCTTC.

In this sample, this clonotype turned up many times. This chain links TRBV20-1 with TRBJ1-4; D unclear. Germline values: CDR1 DFQATT, CDR2 SNEGSKA (reference sequence). V gave up 4 bases and J gave up 7 bases, with 13 bases separating them. The CDR3 has 13 amino acids. The CDR3 DNA follows: TGCAGTGCTAATACCCCGGCGAGTGAAAAACTGTTTTTT. Translation gives CSANTPASEKLFF.

This clonotype was recorded at least ten times. The chain recombines TRBV4-2 with TRBJ1-5; TRBD1 is a possible D gene (5 bases). Trimming removed 4 bases at V and 4 bases at J, with 11 bases between. The CDR3 totals 14 residues. Germline V lookup: CDR1 LGHNA, CDR2 YNFKEQ. The CDR3 loop reads CASSRIGANQPQHF. The CDR3 DNA follows: TGTGCCAGCAGCCGGATAGGGGCGAATCAGCCCCAGCATTTT.